This is a list of T cell receptor beta chains from one sample in a study of blood T cell repertoires in COVID-19. Data came from immunoSEQ multiplex PCR; TCRdb stores just in-frame clones and leaves some out. The sample consists of roughly 140,000 clones, around 80% of them appearing once. The sequencing sample was made of peripheral blood. The receptors shown here come from a man aged 55 to 70 with acute or convalescent COVID-19. Each CDR3 is given without its conserved first and last residue.

CDR3aa | j_gene | v_gene
ASSPFLRGSADTQY | TRBJ2-3 | TRBV9
ASSPPRYYGYT | TRBJ1-2 | TRBV19
ASSPWRGKKLF | TRBJ1-4 | TRBV14
ASSSTLQGGINSPLH | TRBJ1-6 | TRBV28
ASTVRTSRGEQF | TRBJ2-1 | TRBV2
ASSPLGRGYGYT | TRBJ1-2 | TRBV7-9
SARASGGEKLF | TRBJ1-4 | TRBV29-1
ASRRTSEDTGELF | TRBJ2-2 | TRBV19
ASSQALAGAYNEQF | TRBJ2-1 | TRBV4-2
AISATEGGGEQF | TRBJ2-1 | TRBV10-3
ASSPMTGSYYGYT | TRBJ1-2 | TRBV18
ASSSGQGLLNSYEQY | TRBJ2-7 | TRBV5-1
ATSDPGRQNEQY | TRBJ2-7 | TRBV24-1
ASNPRGASTHEQY | TRBJ2-7 | TRBV6-2/TRBV6-3
ASSVEGAVNSPLH | TRBJ1-6 | TRBV9
ATSDSVTDTQY | TRBJ2-3 | TRBV24-1
ASSTGQGVHYGYT | TRBJ1-2 | TRBV21-1
ASSSGTSGRNQY | TRBJ2-7 | TRBV7-9
ASSPSLAGGGVDTQY | TRBJ2-3 | TRBV4-3
ASSRLDLTDTQY | TRBJ2-3 | TRBV27
SVLNPNYGYT | TRBJ1-2 | TRBV29-1
ASSRDIGQLETQY | TRBJ2-5 | TRBV6-2/TRBV6-3
ASRPTGGANVLT | TRBJ2-6 | TRBV19
ASSKQQGTKEKLF | TRBJ1-4 | TRBV9
ASSPQGQGAGNEQF | TRBJ2-1 | TRBV6-2/TRBV6-3
ASSREYNEQF | TRBJ2-1 | TRBV7-2
ASSPNTEAF | TRBJ1-1 | TRBV11-2
ASSILAGAGGQETQY | TRBJ2-5 | TRBV19
SGADNYGYT | TRBJ1-2 | TRBV20-1
ACRRGGDGYTEAF | TRBJ1-1 | TRBV13
ASSPRTGVIGYT | TRBJ1-2 | TRBV7-8
ASSEDRAASYEQY | TRBJ2-7 | TRBV2
GSGGSGEPNNEQF | TRBJ2-1 | TRBV6-5
ATPGGGGNQPQH | TRBJ1-5 | TRBV19
ASSYGTGRNEKLF | TRBJ1-4 | TRBV6-5
ASSSGLAADTQY | TRBJ2-3 | TRBV7-7
ASSFRVHQPQH | TRBJ1-5 | TRBV7-2
SVETSGSFTQY | TRBJ2-5 | TRBV29-1
ASSRRGPSQDTIY | TRBJ1-3 | TRBV5-1
ASSPPSNTEAF | TRBJ1-1 | TRBV18
ASSIGGGANGELF | TRBJ2-2 | TRBV19
ASSAGMKLF | TRBJ1-4 | TRBV5-6
ASSSPPFPTFY | TRBJ2-7 | TRBV27
ASSLKQRDKNEQF | TRBJ2-1 | TRBV5-6
ASSQDATGLGSPLH | TRBJ1-6 | TRBV4-2
ASSRTSGDEQF | TRBJ2-1 | TRBV7-7
ASSEIGTGGEYGYT | TRBJ1-2 | TRBV6-1
ASSPLAAGTEAF | TRBJ1-1 | TRBV7-2
ASIYPGGRSFQPQH | TRBJ1-5 | TRBV4-2
ASSESPGKGKNYEQY | TRBJ2-7 | TRBV25-1
ASSPQGGGQPQH | TRBJ1-5 | TRBV2
ASKGAGGNTIY | TRBJ1-3 | TRBV6-5
ASSYSYRGPTDTQY | TRBJ2-3 | TRBV6-2/TRBV6-3
ASSPPKGALTGELF | TRBJ2-2 | TRBV18
ASSTTGRDTQY | TRBJ2-3 | TRBV6-5
ASSRWTSYEQY | TRBJ2-7 | TRBV6-5